The entry below describes one TCR beta chain. The data are from a study of blood T cell repertoires in COVID-19. About the study: The United States, Italy and Spain provided the acute and convalescent COVID-19 samples.

The CDR3 extends over 15 amino acids. V lost 3 bases, J lost 0 bases, and 9 bases lay in between. The germline V gene encodes CDR1 SGHDT and CDR2 YYEEEE. Original analysis: Reference gene primer amplification gave estimated nucleated cell counts. Data came from immunoSEQ multiplex PCR; TCRdb stores just in-frame clones and leaves some out. That table is the source of V, J and clone size, and D and trimming were worked out from the DNA. The sample contains 120,000 to 150,000 clones, about 80% of which appear only once. This TCR came from a woman of 80 years or more in a cohort sampled during active or convalescent COVID-19. The sample consisted of peripheral blood. This sequence joins TRBV5-6 and TRBJ1-4; D unresolved. In nucleotides, the CDR3 is TGTGCCAGCAGCTCTCGGTATGCAACTAATGAAAAACTGTTTTTT. This gives the protein CASSSRYATNEKLFF. Variable domain in full (rest from reference TRBV5-6 and TRBJ1-4): DAGVTQSPTHLIKTRGQQVTLRCSPKSGHDTVSWYQQALGQGPQFIFQYYEEEERQRGNFPDRFSGHQFPNYSSELNVNALLLGDSALYLCASSSRYATNEKLFFGSGTQLSVL.